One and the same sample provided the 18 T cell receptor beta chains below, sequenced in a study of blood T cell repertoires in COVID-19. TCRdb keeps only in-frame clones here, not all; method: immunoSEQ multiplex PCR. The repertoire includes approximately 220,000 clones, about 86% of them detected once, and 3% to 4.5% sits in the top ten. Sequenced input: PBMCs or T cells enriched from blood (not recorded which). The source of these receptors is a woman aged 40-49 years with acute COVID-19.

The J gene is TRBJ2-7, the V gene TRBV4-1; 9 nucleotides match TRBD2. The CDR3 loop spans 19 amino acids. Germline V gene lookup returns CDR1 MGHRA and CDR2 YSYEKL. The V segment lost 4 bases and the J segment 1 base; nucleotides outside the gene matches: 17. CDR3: CASSRVGAGGSQDSYEQYF. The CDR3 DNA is TGCGCCAGCAGCCGGGTAGGTGCGGGAGGGTCGCAAGATTCCTACGAGCAGTACTTC.

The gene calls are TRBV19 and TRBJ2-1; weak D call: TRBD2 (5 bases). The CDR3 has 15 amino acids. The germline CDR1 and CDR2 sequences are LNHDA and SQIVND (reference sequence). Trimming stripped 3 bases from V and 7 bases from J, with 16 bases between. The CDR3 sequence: CASSIGGDKRNEQFF. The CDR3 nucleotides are TGTGCCAGTAGTATTGGAGGAGACAAGAGGAATGAGCAGTTCTTC.

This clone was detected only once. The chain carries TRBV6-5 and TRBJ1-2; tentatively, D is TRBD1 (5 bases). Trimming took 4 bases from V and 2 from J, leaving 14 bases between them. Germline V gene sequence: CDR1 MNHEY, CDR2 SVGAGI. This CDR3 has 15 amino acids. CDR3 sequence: CASSSPPQGNYGYTF. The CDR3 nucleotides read TGTGCCAGCAGTTCGCCGCCGCAGGGCAACTATGGCTACACCTTC.

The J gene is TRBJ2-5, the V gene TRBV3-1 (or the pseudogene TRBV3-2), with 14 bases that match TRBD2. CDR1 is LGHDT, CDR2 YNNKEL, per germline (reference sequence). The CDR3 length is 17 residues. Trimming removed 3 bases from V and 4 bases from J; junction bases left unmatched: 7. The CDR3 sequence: CASSQGRLAGGGETQYF. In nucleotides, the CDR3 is TGTGCCAGCAGCCAGGGACGACTAGCGGGAGGGGGAGAGACCCAGTACTTC.

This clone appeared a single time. CDR3 coding DNA: TGTGCCAGCAGCCTCGTTGGGGCCGGGGGCTACACCTTC. This sequence encodes CASSLVGAGGYTF. The chain links TRBV28 to TRBJ1-2; possibly TRBD1 for D (5 bases). Trimming took 6 bases from V and 8 from J, leaving 16 bases between them. Looked up from germline, CDR1 is MDHEN and CDR2 is SYDVKM. CDR3 size: 13 residues.

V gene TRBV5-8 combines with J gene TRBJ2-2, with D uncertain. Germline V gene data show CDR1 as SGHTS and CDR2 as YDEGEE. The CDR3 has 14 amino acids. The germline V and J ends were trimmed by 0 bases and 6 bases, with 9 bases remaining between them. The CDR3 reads CASSLGSPAGELFF. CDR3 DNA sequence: TGTGCCAGCAGCTTGGGGAGTCCCGCCGGGGAGCTGTTTTTT.

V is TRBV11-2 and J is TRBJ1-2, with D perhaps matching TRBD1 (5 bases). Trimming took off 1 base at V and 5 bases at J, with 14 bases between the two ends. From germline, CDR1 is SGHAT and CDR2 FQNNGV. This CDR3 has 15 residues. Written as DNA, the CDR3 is TGTGCCAGCAGCTTAGTGCCGGGGGGAGGGTATGGCTACACCTTC. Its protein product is CASSLVPGGGYGYTF.

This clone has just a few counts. CDR3 loop: CASSPQGAGNTIYF. CDR3 DNA sequence: TGTGCCAGCAGCCCCCAGGGGGCTGGAAACACCATATATTTT. This sequence joins TRBV3-1 (or the pseudogene TRBV3-2) and TRBJ1-3; the match to TRBD1 covers 7 bases. V trimming: 4 bases; J trimming: 2 bases; junction bases outside the gene matches: 2. The germline V gene encodes CDR1 LGHDT and CDR2 YNNKEL (reference sequence). The CDR3 loop spans 14 amino acids.

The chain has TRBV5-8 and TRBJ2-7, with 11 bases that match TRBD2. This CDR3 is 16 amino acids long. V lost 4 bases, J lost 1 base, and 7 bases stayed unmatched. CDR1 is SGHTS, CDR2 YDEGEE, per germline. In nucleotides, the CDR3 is TGTGCCAGCAGCCGCCTGTCTAGCGGGGGGTCCTACGAGCAGTACTTC. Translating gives CASSRLSSGGSYEQYF.

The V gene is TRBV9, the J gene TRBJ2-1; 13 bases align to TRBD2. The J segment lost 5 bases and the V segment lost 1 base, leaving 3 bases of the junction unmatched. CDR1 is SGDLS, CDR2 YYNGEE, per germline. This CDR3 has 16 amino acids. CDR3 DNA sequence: TGTGCCAGCAGCGTAAGCGGGACTAGCGGGAACAATGAGCAGTTCTTC. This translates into CASSVSGTSGNNEQFF. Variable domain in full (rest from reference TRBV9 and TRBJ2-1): DSGVTQTPKHLITATGQRVTLRCSPRSGDLSVYWYQQSLDQGLQFLIQYYNGEERAKGNILERFSAQQFPDLHSELNLSSLELGDSALYFCASSVSGTSGNNEQFFGPGTRLTVL.

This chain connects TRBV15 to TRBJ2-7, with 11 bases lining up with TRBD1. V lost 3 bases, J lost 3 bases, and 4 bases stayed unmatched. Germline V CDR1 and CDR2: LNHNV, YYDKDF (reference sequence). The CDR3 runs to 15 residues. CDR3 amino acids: CATSREGQGGYEQYF. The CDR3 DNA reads TGTGCCACCAGCAGGGAGGGACAGGGGGGCTACGAGCAGTACTTC. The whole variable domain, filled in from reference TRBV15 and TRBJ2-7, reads DAMVIQNPRYQVTQFGKPVTLSCSQTLNHNVMYWYQQKSSQAPKLLFHYYDKDFNNEADTPDNFQSRRPNTSFCFLDIRSPGLGDTAMYLCATSREGQGGYEQYFGPGTRLTVT.

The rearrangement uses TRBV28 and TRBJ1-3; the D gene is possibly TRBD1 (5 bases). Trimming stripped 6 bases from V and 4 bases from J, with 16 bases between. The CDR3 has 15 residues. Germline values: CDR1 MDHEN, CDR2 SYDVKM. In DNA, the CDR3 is TGTGCCAGCAGGACCGGACATAACGGCGGAAACACCATATATTTT. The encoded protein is CASRTGHNGGNTIYF. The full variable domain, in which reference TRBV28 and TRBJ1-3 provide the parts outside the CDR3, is DVKVTQSSRYLVKRTGEKVFLECVQDMDHENMFWYRQDPGLGLRLIYFSYDVKMKEKGDIPEGYSVSREKKERFSLILESASTNQTSMYLCASRTGHNGGNTIYFGEGSWLTVV.

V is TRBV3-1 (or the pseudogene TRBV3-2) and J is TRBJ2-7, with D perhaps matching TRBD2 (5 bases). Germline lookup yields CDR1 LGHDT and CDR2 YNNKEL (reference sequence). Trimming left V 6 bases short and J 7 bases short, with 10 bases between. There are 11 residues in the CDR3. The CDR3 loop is CASRGAQEQYF. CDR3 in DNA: TGTGCCAGCAGGGGAGCGCAGGAGCAGTACTTC.

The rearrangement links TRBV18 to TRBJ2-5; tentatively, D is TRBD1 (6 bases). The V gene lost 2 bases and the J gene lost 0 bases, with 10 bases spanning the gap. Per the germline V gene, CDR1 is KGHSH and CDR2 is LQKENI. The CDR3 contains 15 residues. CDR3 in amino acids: CASSPRRQDQETQYF. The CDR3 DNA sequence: TGTGCCAGCTCACCAAGGCGACAGGACCAAGAGACCCAGTACTTC.

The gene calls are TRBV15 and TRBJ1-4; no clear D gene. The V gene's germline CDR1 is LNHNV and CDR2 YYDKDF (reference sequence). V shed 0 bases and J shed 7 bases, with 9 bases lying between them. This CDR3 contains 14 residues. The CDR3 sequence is CATSRDRVGEKLFF. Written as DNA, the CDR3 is TGTGCCACCAGCAGAGATCGAGTCGGTGAAAAACTGTTTTTT.

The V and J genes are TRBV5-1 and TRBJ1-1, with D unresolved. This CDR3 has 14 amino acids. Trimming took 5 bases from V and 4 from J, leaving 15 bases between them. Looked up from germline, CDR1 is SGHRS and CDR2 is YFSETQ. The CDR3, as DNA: TGCGCCAGCAGTTATTACGACCCTAGCACTGAAGCTTTCTTT. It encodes CASSYYDPSTEAFF.

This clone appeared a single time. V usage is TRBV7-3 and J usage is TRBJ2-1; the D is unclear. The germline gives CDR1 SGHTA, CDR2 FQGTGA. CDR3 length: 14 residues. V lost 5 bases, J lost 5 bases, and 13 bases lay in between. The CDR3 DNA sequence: TGTGCCAGCAGCCCCACGAGTAGCAACAATGAGCAGTTCTTC. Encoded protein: CASSPTSSNNEQFF.

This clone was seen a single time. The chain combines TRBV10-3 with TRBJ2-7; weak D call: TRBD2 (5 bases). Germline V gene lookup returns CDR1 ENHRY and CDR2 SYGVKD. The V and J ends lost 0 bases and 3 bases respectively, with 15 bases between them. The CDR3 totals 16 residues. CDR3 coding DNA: TGTGCCATCAGTGAGTCAGGACTCAAGAGGGTCTACGAGCAGTACTTC. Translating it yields CAISESGLKRVYEQYF.